This T cell receptor (beta chain) appears in the sequencing data of a study of T cell responses to AZD1222 COVID-19 vaccine. Whole-study findings and limits: Donors, mostly white British, included more females; clonal diversity was possibly underestimated. Targets within unmutated variant regions were reportedly found for nearly half of spike-specific TCRs. Baseline antibody screening turned up just six seropositive AZD1222 recipients. It was only after the peak T cell response that any repertoires were sampled.

Sequencing used immunoSEQ multiplex PCR; TCRdb keeps in-frame clones, though not all of them. The table includes some 130,000 clones, about nine tenths detected once. A word on this clone: Its antigen is unknown.

Sequences were derived from peripheral blood, sampled on day 0 of AZD1222 vaccination. The origin of this receptor is an adult in good health.

The CDR3 loop is CASSYQWIGTGGDYGYTF. In nucleotides, the CDR3 is TGTGCCAGCAGTTACCAGTGGATTGGGACAGGGGGCGACTATGGCTACACCTTC. This chain links TRBV6-2 or TRBV6-3 with TRBJ1-2; 12 positions match TRBD1. The V and J ends lost 2 bases and 3 bases, in that order; junction bases with no gene match: 10. CDR3 length equals 18 residues. Looked up from germline, CDR1 is MNHEY and CDR2 is SVGEGT.